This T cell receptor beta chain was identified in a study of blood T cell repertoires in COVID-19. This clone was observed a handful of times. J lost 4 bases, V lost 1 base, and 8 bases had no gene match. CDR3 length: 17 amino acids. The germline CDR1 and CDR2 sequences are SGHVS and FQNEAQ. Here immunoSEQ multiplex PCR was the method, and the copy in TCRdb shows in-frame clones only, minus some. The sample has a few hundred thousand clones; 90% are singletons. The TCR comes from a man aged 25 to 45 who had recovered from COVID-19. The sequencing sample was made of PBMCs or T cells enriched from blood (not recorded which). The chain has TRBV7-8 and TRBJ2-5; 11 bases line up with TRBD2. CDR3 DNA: TGTGCCAGCAGCTTAGGGGGGGTACTAGCGGGAGTAGAGACCCAGTACTTC. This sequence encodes CASSLGGVLAGVETQYF.